A single sample is the source of the 14 T cell receptor beta chains below, sequenced in a study of T cell clonality in common variable immunodeficiency. General observations from the study: Reportedly, TCR beta sequences from common variable immunodeficiency showed fewer deletions and N-nucleotide insertions.

Libraries were prepared by immunoSEQ multiplex PCR; TCRdb keeps only in-frame clonotypes and omits some of them. The table records tens of thousands of clones without singletons, the ten largest covering 6% to 7.5%. Antigens of these TCRs are unknown. The sequenced material came from peripheral blood mononuclear cells. Source of these receptors: a human donor with common variable immunodeficiency.

This clone has ten or more counts. The observed sequence ends 3 residues before the CDR3 terminus, with the missing tail filled in from the germline J gene. This chain links TRBV18 with TRBJ2-5; D remains unclear. The germline gives CDR1 KGHSH, CDR2 LQKENI. This CDR3 contains 13 residues. V was shortened by 2 bases and J by 1 base, with 5 bases between the two germline ends. CDR3 DNA, as far as it was read: TGTGCCAGCTCACCAGGGCCCCAAGAGACC. It translates to CASSPGPQET. The CDR3 in full is CASSPGPQETQYF.

This clone was found many times. Read sequence stops 3 residues before the CDR3 end, and the germline J gene provides the missing end. The chain recombines TRBV5-1 with TRBJ1-1; weak D call: TRBD1 (6 bases). The CDR3 runs 13 residues. Trimming took off 4 bases at V and 7 bases at J, with 14 bases between the two ends. Germline V gene sequence: CDR1 SGHRS, CDR2 YFSETQ. CDR3 residues: CASSTSTGFEAFF. Partial CDR3 DNA: TGCGCCAGCAGCACTTCGACAGGTTTTGAA.

On this clone: The read ends 3 residues before the CDR3 terminus; that terminus is restored from the germline J gene. This sequence joins TRBV20-1 and TRBJ2-7; TRBD1 might be the D (6 bases). V gave up 5 bases and J gave up 1 base, with 15 bases separating them. This CDR3 contains 14 residues. Germline CDR1 DFQATT, CDR2 SNEGSKA (reference sequence). The CDR3 loop reads CSASLDRPSYEQYF. The part of the CDR3 DNA that was read is TGCAGTGCTTCACTTGACAGGCCTTCCTACGAG.

On this clone: The junction departs from the called germline gene at one end, perhaps through a read error. Read sequence stops 3 residues before the CDR3 end, and the germline J gene provides the missing end. This chain connects TRBV30 to TRBJ2-5, with 12 bases lining up with TRBD2. The CDR3 runs to 15 residues. Germline V gene data show CDR1 as GTSNPN and CDR2 as SVGIG (reference sequence). The CDR3 spells CARSALAGGSKTQYF. The sequenced part of the CDR3 DNA is TGTGCCCGGAGTGCCCTAGCGGGGGGGTCGAAGACC.

A few counts support this clone. The CDR3 is cut off 3 residues early in the read; its end comes from the germline J gene. V and J are TRBV5-1 and TRBJ2-7; D not certain. The CDR3 covers 13 residues. Germline CDR1 reads SGHRS; CDR2 reads YFSETQ. Trimming took off 4 bases at V and 1 base at J, with 9 bases between the two ends. The CDR3 reads CASSVDQSYEQYF. CDR3 DNA, as far as it was read: TGCGCCAGCAGCGTGGATCAGTCCTACGAG.

This clone was picked up many times. The read is 3 residues too short to cover the CDR3 end, so that end is filled in from the germline J gene. The chain is built from TRBV2 and TRBJ1-2, with 7 bases lining up with TRBD1. The length of the CDR3 is 14 residues. The germline V gene has CDR1 SNHLY and CDR2 FYNNEI. V lost 3 bases to trimming and J lost 3 bases; unmatched junction nucleotides: 4. The CDR3: CASSDTGVDYGYTF. The covered CDR3 bases are TGTGCCAGCAGTGACACAGGGGTGGACTATGGC. Filled out from reference TRBV2 and TRBJ1-2, the complete variable domain reads EPEVTQTPSHQVTQMGQEVILRCVPISNHLYFYWYRQILGQKVEFLVSFYNNEISEKSEIFDDQFSVERPDGSNFTLKIRSTKLEDSAMYFCASSDTGVDYGYTFGSGTRLTVV.

About this clone itself: The CDR3 end is not reached by the read, which stops 3 residues before it; the germline J gene fills it in. The chain combines TRBV5-1 with TRBJ1-3; a weak D match, TRBD1 (5 bases). Germline CDR1 reads SGHRS; CDR2 reads YFSETQ. CDR3 length equals 16 residues. The V gene lost 0 bases and the J gene lost 0 bases, with 10 bases spanning the gap. The CDR3 bases that were read are TGCGCCAGCAGCTTGGAGACGGGGGGCTCTGGAAACACC. It is translated as CASSLETGGSGNT. The complete CDR3 protein is CASSLETGGSGNTIYF.

In regard to this clone: The read falls 3 residues short of the CDR3 end, and the missing part is taken from the germline J gene. Other DNA sequences from this sample encode an identical CDR3 as well. The chain combines TRBV30 with TRBJ1-1; TRBD1 agrees at 8 bases. The CDR3 loop spans 13 amino acids. The V and J ends lost 3 bases and 4 bases, in that order; junction bases with no gene match: 4. The germline V gene encodes CDR1 GTSNPN and CDR2 SVGIG (reference sequence). The CDR3 is CAWRGQGATEAFF. Incomplete CDR3 DNA: TGTGCCTGGAGGGGGCAGGGGGCCACTGAA.

This clone was counted many times. The read ends 3 residues early relative to the CDR3; the germline J gene fills the gap. J is TRBJ1-1 and V is TRBV19; TRBD1 matches at 10 bases. In germline, CDR1 is LNHDA, CDR2 SQIVND (reference sequence). Germline trimming cut 7 bases from V and 0 bases from J; bases unmatched to any gene: 2. CDR3 length: 14 residues. This chain's CDR3 is CASKGQGMNTEAFF. Incomplete CDR3 DNA: TGTGCCAGTAAGGGACAGGGGATGAACACTGAA. The full variable domain, completed using reference TRBV19 and TRBJ1-1, is DGGITQSPKYLFRKEGQNVTLSCEQNLNHDAMYWYRQDPGQGLRLIYYSQIVNDFQKGDIAEGYSVSREKKESFPLTVTSAQKNPTAFYLCASKGQGMNTEAFFGQGTRLTVV.

This clone was counted many times. The read ends 3 residues early relative to the CDR3; the germline J gene fills the gap. V usage is TRBV20-1 and J usage is TRBJ2-7, with TRBD2 matching over 7 bases. V shed 4 bases and J 3 bases; nucleotides not matched to a gene: 6. Per the germline V gene, CDR1 is DFQATT and CDR2 is SNEGSKA (reference sequence). CDR3 length: 13 amino acids. The covered CDR3 bases are TGCAGTGCTACTCTAGCGGAACGCTACGAG. It translates to CSATLAERYE. The entire CDR3 protein is CSATLAERYEQYF.

This clone was seen ten or more times. The CDR3 goes on 3 residues after the read ends, and that part is filled in from the germline J gene. This chain uses TRBV29-1 with TRBJ2-4, with 7 bases aligning to TRBD1. The germline V gene has CDR1 SQVTM and CDR2 ANQGSEA. J was trimmed by 2 bases and V by 6 bases; bases with no gene match: 4. The CDR3 covers 13 residues. CDR3 protein: CSVGQDSKNIQYF. The covered CDR3 bases are TGCAGCGTAGGACAGGACTCCAAAAACATT.

On this clone: Coverage ceases 3 residues before the CDR3 finishes, and the germline J gene fills in the end. The chain employs TRBV19 and TRBJ1-3; 8 nucleotides match TRBD1. The CDR3 is made up of 15 amino acids. Germline V lookup: CDR1 LNHDA, CDR2 SQIVND (reference sequence). Unmatched junction bases numbered 7, after V lost 6 bases and J lost 3 bases. CDR3 DNA (partial): TGTGCCAGTAGCGGACAGGGTGGCGGTGGAAACACC. Protein product: CASSGQGGGGNT. The full CDR3 is CASSGQGGGGNTIYF. The whole variable domain, remainder taken from reference TRBV19 and TRBJ1-3, is DGGITQSPKYLFRKEGQNVTLSCEQNLNHDAMYWYRQDPGQGLRLIYYSQIVNDFQKGDIAEGYSVSREKKESFPLTVTSAQKNPTAFYLCASSGQGGGGNTIYFGEGSWLTVV.

The sample holds a few counts of this clone. The read comes to an end 3 residues before the CDR3 does, leaving the germline J gene to fill in the end. This chain links TRBV2 with TRBJ2-1; the D is unclear. Germline values: CDR1 SNHLY, CDR2 FYNNEI. V lost 1 base and J lost 0, with 7 bases in between. CDR3 length equals 15 residues. This CDR3 reads CASSEGASSYNEQFF. The sequenced part of the CDR3 DNA is TGTGCCAGCAGTGAAGGGGCGAGCTCCTACAATGAG. Full variable domain (remainder filled in from reference TRBV2 and TRBJ2-1): EPEVTQTPSHQVTQMGQEVILRCVPISNHLYFYWYRQILGQKVEFLVSFYNNEISEKSEIFDDQFSVERPDGSNFTLKIRSTKLEDSAMYFCASSEGASSYNEQFFGPGTRLTVL.

This clone came up a few times. Read data end 3 residues before the CDR3 end; the end is taken from the germline J gene. V gene TRBV7-9 combines with J gene TRBJ1-1; 7 bases fit TRBD1. This CDR3 region has 15 residues. The germline V gene has CDR1 SEHNR and CDR2 FQNEAQ (reference sequence). The DNA read from the CDR3 is TGTGCCAGCAGCTTAGGGACAGGACGTAGTGTGGAA. This translates into CASSLGTGRSVE. The complete CDR3 protein is CASSLGTGRSVEAFF.